The count of the clone carrying this TCR beta chain is one. Trimming cost V 1 base and J 6 bases; bases outside gene matches: 7. The CDR3 is 15 amino acids. Per germline, CDR1 LNHDA and CDR2 SQIVND (reference sequence). The source of the sample is a study of blood T cell repertoires in COVID-19. The protocol was immunoSEQ multiplex PCR, while the TCRdb copy is restricted to in-frame clones and leaves out a portion. Of 140,000 to 150,000 clones in the sample, 88% were seen once. Sequences were obtained from peripheral blood. The chain carries TRBV19 and TRBJ1-1, with 8 bases fitting TRBD1. The sequence was collected from a man between 65 and 85 years old with acute or convalescent COVID-19. CDR3 bases: TGTGCCAGTAGTATAGGTCAGGGGGCGGTGGCTGAAGCTTTCTTT. This translates into CASSIGQGAVAEAFF.